This T cell receptor beta chain was captured by sequencing in a study of blood T cell repertoires in COVID-19 (dated by TCRdb to the early 2020s). Regarding the study in general: Samples from collaborators originated in the United States, Italy and Spain and spanned both the acute and convalescent phases of COVID-19. The material from the prospective study consisted of cDNA or gDNA derived from T cells, B-cell-depleted T cells, or PBMCs. Subjects who had been exposed to COVID-19, were actively infected with it, or had recovered from it provided the deeply sampled blood TCRbeta repertoires that made up the dataset. The repertoires were released in a freely available public database meant as a resource for research on the immune response to SARS-CoV-2. Samples came from the ongoing ImmuneRACE study (first 160 participants) plus 1,254 subjects from 6 global collaborators. The sample metadata nearly always contained a de-identified subject ID, COVID-19 status, age in years and sex. Where HLA class I and class II types were available, the types were taken from metadata supplied by the sample provider, not from assay-based typing.

TCRbeta CDR3 regions were amplified from genomic DNA by means of the immunoSEQ Assay, a bias-controlled multiplex PCR. As for how the authors treated the data: The number of nucleated cells in each sample was estimated from the amplification of reference gene primers within the assay. To quantify the absolute abundance of each unique TCRbeta CDR3 rearrangement, sequence reads were collapsed and filtered. Productive Simpson clonality was computed per sample as the square root of Simpson's diversity index over productive rearrangements. Drawn from immuneACCESS, this table holds only the in-frame rearrangements with V and J called that TCRdb kept. Clones are partly lost; checked studies trace under half to an unresolved V gene and leave the rest unexplained. D and trimming were read from the DNA, whereas the V and J calls and clone size are those reported in that table. The sample table holds about 210,000 clones, of which 70% to 90% were seen once. The ten biggest clones cover 4.3% of the sample.

Remarks on this clone: Its antigen remains unidentified. Base-call qualities are not available, and no considerably larger clone is one nucleotide away.

General findings and caveats noted by the study authors: How much clinical and demographic metadata was included differed by source and by participant, and the metadata was provided uncurated.

Participants in the prospective study were aged about 18 to 89 years, lived in 24 United States geographic areas, and enrolled through a virtual design. Cohort assignment in the prospective study relied on participant-reported clinical history from a screening survey and a study questionnaire. Each participant in the prospective study had whole blood, serum and a nasopharyngeal or oropharyngeal swab collected by mobile phlebotomists. Prospective study participants could optionally give additional blood draws and questionnaires over an approximately two-month period. Blood samples from the prospective study were shipped frozen or at room temperature prior to DNA extraction. The TCR originated in a young man with acute COVID-19. The sample consisted of PBMCs or T cells enriched from blood (not recorded which).

The DNA sequence is given as TGTGCCTGGAGTGTTTTGTCGCGGGTTACCGAGCAGTACTTC. This sequence encodes CAWSVLSRVTEQYF. The rearrangement combines TRBV30 with TRBJ2-7, with a weak D call of TRBD2 (5 bases match). CDR1 and CDR2 are drawn from the germline V gene (reference sequence): GTSNPN, SVGIG. The junction carries 15 bases between V and J, which are trimmed by 0 bases and 6 bases respectively. Reading from cysteine to phenylalanine, the CDR3 counts 14 amino acids. The only DNA kept is the CDR3, 42 bases in frame from the first base.